The next 28 T cell receptor beta chains were all read from a single sample in a study of spatial heterogeneity in lung cancer. These TCRs' antigens remain unknown. TCRdb fed the 5' RACE reads into MiXCR, producing one record per CDR3 protein. The sample has around 4,000 distinct CDR3 sequences, about a tenth seen once; the top ten hold around three fifths. Study-level findings and limits: Expanded intratumoral alpha and beta TCR counts tracked tumor mutation counts.

Time point: sample taken at primary tumor resection. The input for sequencing was lung tumor tissue, taken at surgery. These TCRs come from a male donor with early-stage non-small cell lung cancer.

This clonotype occurred a few times. The chain carries TRBV28 and TRBJ2-7; possibly TRBD1 for D (6 bases). In germline, CDR1 is MDHEN, CDR2 SYDVKM. V was trimmed by 2 bases and J by 2 bases, leaving 7 bases between them. This CDR3 spans 13 amino acids. The CDR3 DNA reads TGTGCCAGCAGTTTAGGGGGCACCTACGAGCAGTACTTC. Its translation is CASSLGGTYEQYF.

The J gene is TRBJ2-1, the V gene TRBV5-4; TRBD1 aligns across 8 bases. The CDR3 contains 15 residues. The ends lost 4 bases at V and 6 bases at J; junction bases unmatched: 9. CDR1 is SGHNT, CDR2 YYREEE, per germline (reference sequence). This CDR3 is CASSHTGQGPNEQFF. The CDR3 DNA is TGTGCCAGCAGCCACACCGGACAGGGCCCCAATGAGCAGTTCTTC. Filled out from reference TRBV5-4 and TRBJ2-1, the complete variable domain reads ETGVTQSPTHLIKTRGQQVTLRCSSQSGHNTVSWYQQALGQGPQFIFQYYREEENGRGNFPPRFSGLQFPNYSSELNVNALELDDSALYLCASSHTGQGPNEQFFGPGTRLTVL.

V is TRBV12-5 and J is TRBJ1-1, with a weak D call TRBD1 (5 bases). V was trimmed by 6 bases and J by 1 base, leaving 9 bases between them. The CDR3 has 13 residues. CDR1 and CDR2 from the germline V gene are LGHNT and FRNRAP. The CDR3 coding sequence is TGTGCTAGTGGAGACAGAGGGAACACTGAAGCTTTCTTT. It encodes CASGDRGNTEAFF.

This chain links TRBV7-2 with TRBJ2-3; possible D gene TRBD2, 6 bases. The CDR3 runs 14 residues. The V gene lost 5 bases and the J gene lost 2 bases, with 11 bases spanning the gap. CDR1 and CDR2 (germline): SGHTA, FQGNSA. CDR3 amino acids: CASSRWDFTDTQYF. In nucleotides, the CDR3 is TGTGCCAGCAGCAGATGGGACTTCACAGATACGCAGTATTTT.

The chain couples TRBV20-1 to TRBJ1-2, with 7 positions matching TRBD1. The CDR3 length is 13 residues. Germline V gene data show CDR1 as DFQATT and CDR2 as SNEGSKA (reference sequence). After removal of 3 bases from V and 5 bases from J, the junction contained 6 bases not matched to a gene. CDR3 sequence: CSASRQGWYGYTF. CDR3 DNA sequence: TGCAGTGCTAGCAGACAGGGTTGGTATGGCTACACCTTC.

This clonotype was seen a few times. The CDR3 DNA is TGCGCCAGCAGTGAGTCGAAGCGAGGGTCGAACACCGGGGAGCTGTTTTTT. Amino acids: CASSESKRGSNTGELFF. V and J are TRBV10-1 and TRBJ2-2, with a tentative D call TRBD2 (5 bases). The CDR3 consists of 17 residues. Germline CDR1 and CDR2: WNHNN and SYGVQD (reference sequence). V lost 0 bases to trimming and J lost 0 bases, with 11 bases between them.

In its sample, this clonotype was seen a few times. CDR3 DNA: TGTGCCAGCAGCTTACTAGCGGGGTACGAGCAGTACGTC. Protein sequence: CASSLLAGYEQYV. The J gene is TRBJ2-7, the V gene TRBV7-2; TRBD2 matches at 9 bases. The CDR3 runs to 13 residues. The germline V gene encodes CDR1 SGHTA and CDR2 FQGNSA. The junction had 0 bases not matched to a gene; V was cut back by 2 bases and J by 4 bases.

This clonotype has only a few counts. The chain combines TRBV27 with TRBJ1-2; D uncertain. Germline loops: CDR1 MNHEY, CDR2 SMNVEV (reference sequence). The V and J ends lost 11 bases and 0 bases respectively, with 10 bases between them. The CDR3 is made up of 12 amino acids. In nucleotides, the CDR3 is TGTGCCGCGGGGTTACCTAACTATGGCTACACCTTC. This sequence encodes CAAGLPNYGYTF.

The J gene is TRBJ2-5, the V gene TRBV7-2; the D is unclear. Per the germline V gene, CDR1 is SGHTA and CDR2 is FQGNSA. The CDR3 sequence is 11 residues long. Trimming pared 2 bases from V and 12 bases from J, leaving 10 bases between. CDR3 coding DNA: TGTGCCAGCAGCTTAAGGCTAGTAAAGTACTTC. Translation gives CASSLRLVKYF.

This clonotype was observed a handful of times. The chain combines TRBV6-2 or TRBV6-3 with TRBJ1-2; D gene ambiguous. The CDR3 is 13 residues long. Trimming pared 6 bases from V and 2 bases from J, leaving 10 bases between. CDR1 and CDR2 from the germline V gene are MNHEY and SVGEGT. CDR3 nucleotides: TGTGCCAGCAGCCGGACCGTGAACTATGGCTACACCTTC. Translated: CASSRTVNYGYTF.

By sample fraction, this clonotype is medium-sized. This chain links TRBV27 with TRBJ1-6; TRBD1 matches 9 bases. The CDR3 is 14 residues long. Germline-derived CDR1 and CDR2 are MNHEY and SMNVEV (reference sequence). J lost 6 bases, V lost 7 bases, and 4 bases had no gene match. The CDR3 sequence: CASTRTGVNSPLHF. DNA of the CDR3: TGTGCCAGCACCCGGACAGGGGTTAATTCACCCCTCCACTTT.

This clonotype was found a few times. The V call is TRBV2, the J call TRBJ2-3; no reliable D call. V lost 2 bases and J lost 5, with 11 bases in between. In germline, CDR1 is SNHLY, CDR2 FYNNEI. The CDR3 runs 14 residues. The CDR3 nucleotides are TGTGCCAGCAGTGAACTAACATACGGAGATACGCAGTATTTT. The encoded protein is CASSELTYGDTQYF.

By sample fraction, this clonotype is medium-sized. V is TRBV20-1 and J is TRBJ1-5; D not resolved. V was pared by 4 bases and J by 0 bases, with 16 bases between. The CDR3 totals 16 residues. Germline CDR1 reads DFQATT; CDR2 reads SNEGSKA (reference sequence). CDR3: CSATGRSTDSNQPQHF. The CDR3 nucleotides read TGCAGTGCTACCGGACGGAGCACCGATAGCAATCAGCCCCAGCATTTT.

By frequency in the sample, this clonotype is medium-sized. The chain couples TRBV7-2 to TRBJ2-3; 7 positions match TRBD2. With 8 bases clipped from V and 2 bases from J, the junction kept 7 bases outside the gene matches. CDR3 length: 14 residues. Per the germline V gene, CDR1 is SGHTA and CDR2 is FQGNSA. The CDR3 bases are TGTGCCAGCGGATCTAGCGGCTCCACAGATACGCAGTATTTT. As protein: CASGSSGSTDTQYF.

This clonotype was seen a handful of times. The chain combines TRBV5-4 with TRBJ2-3; D unresolved. Germline CDR1 and CDR2: SGHNT and YYREEE (reference sequence). V was trimmed by 2 bases and J by 4 bases, leaving 8 bases between them. The CDR3 is 13 amino acids. The CDR3 bases are TGTGCCAGCAGCTTTATGCAGGCAGATACGCAGTATTTT. It codes for CASSFMQADTQYF.

This clonotype has only a few counts. The chain combines TRBV5-8 with TRBJ2-7; D not certain. The germline gives CDR1 SGHTS, CDR2 YDEGEE. The CDR3 sequence is 12 residues long. The V end lost 5 bases, the J end lost 5 bases, and 11 bases lay between the germline ends. The CDR3 sequence is CASRRTQNEQYV. For the CDR3, the DNA is TGTGCCAGCAGGAGAACACAAAACGAGCAGTACGTC.

By share, this clonotype ranks as large. The V gene is TRBV7-8, the J gene TRBJ2-7; D unclear. The germline V and J ends were trimmed by 4 bases and 2 bases, with 21 bases remaining between them. Germline-derived CDR1 and CDR2 are SGHVS and FQNEAQ. CDR3 length: 17 amino acids. The CDR3 region is CASSSLTRDTDTYEQYV. The CDR3 coding sequence is TGTGCCAGCAGCTCCCTTACTCGAGACACAGATACCTACGAGCAGTACGTC.

This clonotype was found many times. The gene calls are TRBV5-1 and TRBJ1-2; D unresolved. Trimming shortened V by 0 bases and J by 3 bases, and 3 bases separated the two germline ends. Germline CDR1 reads SGHRS; CDR2 reads YFSETQ. The CDR3 extends over 12 amino acids. The CDR3 loop reads CASSLEHYGYTF. The CDR3 coding sequence is TGCGCCAGCAGCTTGGAACACTATGGCTACACCTTC. Drawing the rest from reference TRBV5-1 and TRBJ1-2, the complete variable domain is KAGVTQTPRYLIKTRGQQVTLSCSPISGHRSVSWYQQTPGQGLQFLFEYFSETQRNKGNFPGRFSGRQFSNSRSEMNVSTLELGDSALYLCASSLEHYGYTFGSGTRLTVV.

This clonotype has just a few counts. This rearrangement joins TRBV7-2 to TRBJ2-3; D is uncertain. Trimming removed 8 bases at V and 0 bases at J, with 15 bases between. Germline V gene data show CDR1 as SGHTA and CDR2 as FQGNSA. The CDR3 has 15 residues. The CDR3 is CASEADHSSTDTQYF. The CDR3 DNA is TGTGCCAGCGAAGCAGATCACTCCAGCACAGATACGCAGTATTTT.

The chain couples TRBV6-5 to TRBJ1-1, with D hard to call. Germline CDR1 reads MNHEY; CDR2 reads SVGAGI. The CDR3 is 14 amino acids. V lost 5 bases, J lost 1 base, and 11 bases lay in between. CDR3: CASSAGFSNTEAFF. In nucleotides, the CDR3 is TGTGCCAGCAGTGCGGGCTTTTCGAACACTGAAGCTTTCTTT.

In this sample, this clonotype is medium-sized. The chain couples TRBV20-1 to TRBJ2-5; TRBD2 is a possible D gene (5 bases). This CDR3 has 14 residues. Germline assignment: CDR1 DFQATT and CDR2 SNEGSKA (reference sequence). V was cut by 6 bases and J by 0 bases, with 14 bases left in between. The CDR3 nucleotides read TGCAGTGCCAAGACGAGGGCAGACCAAGAGACCCAGTACTTC. Translating it yields CSAKTRADQETQYF.

The CDR3 loop is CASRLAGTRTGELFF. The CDR3 DNA reads as TGTGCCAGCAGGCTAGCCGGGACACGCACCGGGGAGCTGTTTTTT. The chain joins TRBV7-2 to TRBJ2-2; weak D call: TRBD1 (6 bases). The CDR3 totals 15 residues. V lost 6 bases and J lost 4, with 15 bases in between. Germline-derived CDR1 and CDR2 are SGHTA and FQGNSA.

The chain combines TRBV10-3 with TRBJ2-7; 10 nucleotides line up with TRBD2. V lost 3 bases, J lost 1 base, and 0 bases stayed unmatched. The germline V gene has CDR1 ENHRY and CDR2 SYGVKD. This CDR3 region has 14 residues. In DNA form, the CDR3 reads TGTGCCATCAGTGAACTAGCGGGATCCTACGAGCAGTACGTC. Translation: CAISELAGSYEQYV.

The genes are TRBV24-1 and TRBJ2-5; 10 bases align to TRBD1. Germline-derived CDR1 and CDR2 are KGHDR and SFDVKD. The CDR3 is 15 amino acids. Trimming took 4 bases from V and 3 from J; bases not matched to a gene: 4. CDR3 DNA: TGTGCCACCAGTGACATGACAGGGGGCGAAGAGACCCAGTACTTC. It codes for CATSDMTGGEETQYF.

This clonotype is judged medium-sized (0.01 to 0.1%). V is TRBV28 and J is TRBJ1-1, with D perhaps TRBD1 (5 bases). Deletions cut 3 bases from V and 5 bases from J, with 16 bases between. From germline, CDR1 is MDHEN and CDR2 SYDVKM. There are 15 residues in the CDR3. CDR3 sequence (DNA): TGTGCCAGCAGTTTTATTTTGGTGGGGGGTACTGAAGCTTTCTTT. Amino acid sequence: CASSFILVGGTEAFF.

For this clonotype: The junction shows a germline mismatch at one end, possibly a read error. This sequence joins TRBV19 and TRBJ2-2; D ambiguous. CDR3 length equals 14 residues. CDR1 and CDR2 from the germline V gene are LNHDA and SQIVND (reference sequence). The DNA for the CDR3 is TGTGCCTGTAGTATCCCAGCGAACACCGGGGAGCTGTTTTTT. Its protein product is CACSIPANTGELFF.

This clonotype is judged medium-sized. V and J are TRBV7-2 and TRBJ1-2, with D hard to call. CDR3 length: 13 residues. The germline gives CDR1 SGHTA, CDR2 FQGNSA. V was shortened by 2 bases and J by 6 bases, with 10 bases between the two germline ends. The CDR3 reads CASSLSRGNGYTF. CDR3 nucleotide sequence: TGTGCCAGCAGCTTATCCCGGGGAAATGGCTACACCTTC.

This clonotype is categorized as medium-sized (0.01 to 0.1%). V and J are TRBV5-6 and TRBJ1-5, with D possibly matching TRBD1 (5 bases). With 1 base removed from V and 1 base from J, the gap between germline ends came to 9 bases. Looked up from germline, CDR1 is SGHDT and CDR2 is YYEEEE. This CDR3 contains 15 residues. For the CDR3, the DNA is TGTGCCAGCAGCTTGCAGGGATGGAGCAATCAGCCCCAGCATTTT. Its protein product is CASSLQGWSNQPQHF.